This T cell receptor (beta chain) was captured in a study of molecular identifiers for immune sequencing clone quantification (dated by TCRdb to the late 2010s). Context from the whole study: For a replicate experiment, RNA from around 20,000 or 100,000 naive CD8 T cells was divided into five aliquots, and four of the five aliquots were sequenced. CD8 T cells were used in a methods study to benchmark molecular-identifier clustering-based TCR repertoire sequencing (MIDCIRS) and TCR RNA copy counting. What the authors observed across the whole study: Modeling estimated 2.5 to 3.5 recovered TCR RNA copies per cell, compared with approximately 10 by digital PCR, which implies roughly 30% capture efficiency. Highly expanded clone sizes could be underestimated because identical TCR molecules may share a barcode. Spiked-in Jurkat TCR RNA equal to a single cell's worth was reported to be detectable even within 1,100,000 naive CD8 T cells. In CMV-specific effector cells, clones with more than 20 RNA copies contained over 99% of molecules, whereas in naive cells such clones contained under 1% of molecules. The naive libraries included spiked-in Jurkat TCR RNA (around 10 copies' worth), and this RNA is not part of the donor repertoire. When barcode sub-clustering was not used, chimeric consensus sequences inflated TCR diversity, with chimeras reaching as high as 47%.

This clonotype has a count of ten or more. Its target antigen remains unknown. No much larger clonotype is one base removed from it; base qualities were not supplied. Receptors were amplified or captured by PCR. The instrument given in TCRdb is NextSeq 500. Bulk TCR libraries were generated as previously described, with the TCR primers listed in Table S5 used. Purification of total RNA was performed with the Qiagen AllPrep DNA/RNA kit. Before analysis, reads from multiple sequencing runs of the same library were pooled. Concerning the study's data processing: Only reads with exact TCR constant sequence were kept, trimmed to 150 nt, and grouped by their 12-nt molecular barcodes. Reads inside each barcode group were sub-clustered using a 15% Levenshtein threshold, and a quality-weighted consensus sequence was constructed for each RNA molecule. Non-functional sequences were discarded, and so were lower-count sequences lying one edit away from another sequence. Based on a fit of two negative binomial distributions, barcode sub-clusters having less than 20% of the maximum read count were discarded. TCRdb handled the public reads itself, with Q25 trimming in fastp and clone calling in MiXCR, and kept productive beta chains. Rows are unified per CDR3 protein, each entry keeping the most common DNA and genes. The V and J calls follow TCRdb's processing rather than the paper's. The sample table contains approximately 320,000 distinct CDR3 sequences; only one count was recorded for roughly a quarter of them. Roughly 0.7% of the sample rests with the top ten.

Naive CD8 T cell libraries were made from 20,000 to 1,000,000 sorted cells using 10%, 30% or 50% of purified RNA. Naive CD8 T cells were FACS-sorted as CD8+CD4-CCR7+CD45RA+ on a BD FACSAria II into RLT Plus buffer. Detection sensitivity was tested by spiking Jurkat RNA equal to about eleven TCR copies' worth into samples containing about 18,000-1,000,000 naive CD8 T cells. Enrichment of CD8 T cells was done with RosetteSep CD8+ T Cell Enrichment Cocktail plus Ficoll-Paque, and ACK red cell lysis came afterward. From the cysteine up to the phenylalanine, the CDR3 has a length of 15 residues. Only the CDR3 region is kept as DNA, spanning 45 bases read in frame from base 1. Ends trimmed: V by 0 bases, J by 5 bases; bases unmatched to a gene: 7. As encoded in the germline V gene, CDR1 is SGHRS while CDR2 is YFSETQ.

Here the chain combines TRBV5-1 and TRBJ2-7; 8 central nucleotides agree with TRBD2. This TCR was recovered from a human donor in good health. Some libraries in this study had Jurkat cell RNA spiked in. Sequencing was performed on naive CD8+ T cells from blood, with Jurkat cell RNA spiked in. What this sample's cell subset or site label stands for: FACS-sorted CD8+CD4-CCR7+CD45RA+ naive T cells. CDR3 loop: CASSLVPGGVDEQYF. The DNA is TGCGCCAGCAGCTTGGTCCCCGGGGGGGTAGACGAGCAGTACTTC.